This T cell receptor (beta chain) was observed in a study of T cells in Graves' hyperthyroidism and ophthalmopathy. Worth noting for this clonotype: Its antigen remains unknown.

Per the germline V gene, CDR1 is MNHNS and CDR2 is SASEGT. The CDR3 contains 15 residues. V shed 6 bases and J 4 bases; nucleotides not matched to a gene: 7. The study's findings and limits: The model forecast ophthalmopathy, anticipating it by a median about 6.5 months before onset.

What was amplified from RNA transcripts were TCR beta CDR3 regions. HTBI primers drove first-round RT-PCR of the TCR CDR3. TCRdb passed the multiplex PCR reads through MiXCR, listing each CDR3 protein once. The data hold 370,000 or so distinct CDR3 sequences, with more than 20% observed a single time. The chain uses TRBV6-1 and TRBJ2-3, with 10 bases lining up with TRBD2. The sample consisted of blood. The TCR was taken from a man over 45 with Graves' hyperthyroidism. CDR3 nucleotides: TGTGCCAGCAGAAGCGGGAGGGTGGTGTCAGATACGCAGTATTTT. This encodes CASRSGRVVSDTQYF.